This T cell receptor (beta chain) was obtained from a study of OX40 agonist ivuxolimab in advanced cancers. The wider study: Three patients, one with hepatocellular carcinoma and two with cutaneous melanoma, achieved partial responses.

CDR3 length equals 15 residues. CDR1 is WNHNN and CDR2 is SYGVQD in the germline V gene (reference sequence). The V and J ends lost 2 bases and 4 bases respectively, with 14 bases between them. Here immunoSEQ multiplex PCR was the method, and the copy in TCRdb shows in-frame clones only, minus some. The repertoire holds about 41,000 clones, with around 81% as singletons. This rearrangement joins TRBV10-1 to TRBJ1-2, with D perhaps TRBD1 (5 bases). The receptor was derived from an adult with an advanced solid tumor such as melanoma, head and neck, liver or kidney cancer. The sequences come from CD4+ or CD8+ T cells sorted from blood, collected in a trial of the OX40 agonist ivuxolimab. CDR3 region: CASSEKSGPGYGYTF. The DNA of the CDR3 is TGCGCCAGCAGTGAGAAATCGGGACCCGGCTATGGCTACACCTTC.